This TCR beta chain was recorded in a study of cytomegalovirus exposure and HLA in healthy donors. Study-wide results and caveats: Later analysis revealed greater clonal expansion in HLA-associated TCR beta chains than in equally common others.

Participants comprised healthy donors of bone marrow. It was with 60 Vbeta and 13 Jbeta primers that the PCR ran. Generated by immunoSEQ multiplex PCR, the TCRdb table keeps only in-frame clones and is missing some. The table lists 130,000 to 150,000 clones, about 80% of them singletons, with 0.55% to 0.8% in the top ten. Details on this clone: The antigen is unknown.

The sample comprised PBMCs. The clonotype was recovered from a male donor in good health and CMV-seronegative.

The DNA of the CDR3 is TGTGCCAGCAGCCAGGGGACTAGCGGGAGAACGGACAATGAGCAGTTCTTC. Protein sequence: CASSQGTSGRTDNEQFF. This chain joins TRBV7-9 and TRBJ2-1; the match to TRBD2 covers 14 bases. The CDR3 runs to 17 residues. V dropped 5 bases and J dropped 5; count of bases not matched to a gene: 8. The germline gives CDR1 SEHNR, CDR2 FQNEAQ (reference sequence).